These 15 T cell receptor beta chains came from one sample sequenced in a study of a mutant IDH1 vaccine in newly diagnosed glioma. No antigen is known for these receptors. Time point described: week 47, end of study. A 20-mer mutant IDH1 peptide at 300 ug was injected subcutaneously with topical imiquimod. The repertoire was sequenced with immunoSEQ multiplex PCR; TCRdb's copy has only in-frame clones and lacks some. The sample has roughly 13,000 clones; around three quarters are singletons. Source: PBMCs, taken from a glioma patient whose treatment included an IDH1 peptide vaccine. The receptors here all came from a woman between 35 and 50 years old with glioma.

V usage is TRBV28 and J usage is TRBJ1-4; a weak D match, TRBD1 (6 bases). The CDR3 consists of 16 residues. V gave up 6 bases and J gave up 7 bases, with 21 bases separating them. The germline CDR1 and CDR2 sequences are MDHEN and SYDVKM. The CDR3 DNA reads TGTGCCAGCAGGCAGCCGGGGGGGGCTCTATTTGAAAAACTGTTTTTT. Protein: CASRQPGGALFEKLFF.

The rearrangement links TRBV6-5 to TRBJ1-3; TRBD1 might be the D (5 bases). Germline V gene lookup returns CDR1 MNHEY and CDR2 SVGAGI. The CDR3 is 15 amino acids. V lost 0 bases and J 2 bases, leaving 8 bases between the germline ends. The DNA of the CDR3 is TGTGCCAGCAGTTACTCGGGGGGTGCTGGAAACACCATATATTTT. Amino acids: CASSYSGGAGNTIYF.

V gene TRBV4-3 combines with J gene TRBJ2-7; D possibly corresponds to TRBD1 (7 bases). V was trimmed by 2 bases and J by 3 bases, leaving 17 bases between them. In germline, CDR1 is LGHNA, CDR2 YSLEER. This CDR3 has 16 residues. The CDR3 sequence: CASSQSQAGGNYEQYF. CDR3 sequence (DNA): TGCGCCAGCAGCCAATCACAAGCAGGGGGGAACTACGAGCAGTACTTC.

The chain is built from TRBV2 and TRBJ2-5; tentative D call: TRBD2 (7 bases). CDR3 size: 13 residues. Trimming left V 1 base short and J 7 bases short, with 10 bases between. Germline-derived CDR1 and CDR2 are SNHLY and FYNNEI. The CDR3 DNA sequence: TGTGCCAGCAGTGAAGTGCGGGGGCCGACCCAGTACTTC. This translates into CASSEVRGPTQYF.

The CDR3 bases are TGCTCTGGCTCCTACAATGAGCAGTTCTTC. Translating gives CSGSYNEQFF. The rearrangement links TRBV20-1 to TRBJ2-1, with D unclear. The CDR3 is made up of 10 amino acids. Germline-derived CDR1 and CDR2 are DFQATT and SNEGSKA (reference sequence).

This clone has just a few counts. CDR3 residues: CASRATGGWDGYTF. The CDR3 DNA follows: TGTGCCAGCAGGGCCACAGGGGGCTGGGATGGCTACACCTTC. The chain joins TRBV2 to TRBJ1-2; TRBD1 matches 9 bases. The trim removed 6 bases at V and 6 bases at J, leaving 8 bases unmatched. The CDR3 sequence is 14 residues long. Germline CDR1 is SNHLY and CDR2 is FYNNEI. The full variable domain, in which reference TRBV2 and TRBJ1-2 provide the parts outside the CDR3, is EPEVTQTPSHQVTQMGQEVILRCVPISNHLYFYWYRQILGQKVEFLVSFYNNEISEKSEIFDDQFSVERPDGSNFTLKIRSTKLEDSAMYFCASRATGGWDGYTFGSGTRLTVV.

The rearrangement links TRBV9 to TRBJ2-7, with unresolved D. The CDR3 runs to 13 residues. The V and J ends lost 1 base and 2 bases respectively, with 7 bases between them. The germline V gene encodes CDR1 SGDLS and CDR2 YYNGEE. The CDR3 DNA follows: TGTGCCAGCAGCGTAAATGGGGCCTACGAGCAGTACTTC. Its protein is CASSVNGAYEQYF.

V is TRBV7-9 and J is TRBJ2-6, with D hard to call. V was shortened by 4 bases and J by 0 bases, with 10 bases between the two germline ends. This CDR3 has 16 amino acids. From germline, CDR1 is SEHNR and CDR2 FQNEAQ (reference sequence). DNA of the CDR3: TGTGCCAGCAGCTCAGGAGTCCACTCTGGGGCCAACGTCCTGACTTTC. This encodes CASSSGVHSGANVLTF. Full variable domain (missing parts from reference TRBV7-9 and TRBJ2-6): DTGVSQNPRHKITKRGQNVTFRCDPISEHNRLYWYRQTLGQGPEFLTYFQNEAQLEKSRLLSDRFSAERPKGSFSTLEIQRTEQGDSAMYLCASSSGVHSGANVLTFGAGSRLTVL.

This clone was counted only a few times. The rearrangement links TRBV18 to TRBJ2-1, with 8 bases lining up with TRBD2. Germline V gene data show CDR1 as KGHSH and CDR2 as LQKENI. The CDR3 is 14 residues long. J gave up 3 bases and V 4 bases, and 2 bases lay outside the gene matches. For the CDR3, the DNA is TGTGCCAGCTCACAAAGCGGGAGCTACAATGAGCAGTTCTTC. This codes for CASSQSGSYNEQFF.

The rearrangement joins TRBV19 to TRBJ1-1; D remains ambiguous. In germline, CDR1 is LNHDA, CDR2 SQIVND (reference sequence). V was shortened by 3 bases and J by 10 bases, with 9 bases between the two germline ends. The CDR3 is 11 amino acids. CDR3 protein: CASSIGETAFF. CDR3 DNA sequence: TGTGCCAGTAGTATCGGGGAGACAGCTTTCTTT.

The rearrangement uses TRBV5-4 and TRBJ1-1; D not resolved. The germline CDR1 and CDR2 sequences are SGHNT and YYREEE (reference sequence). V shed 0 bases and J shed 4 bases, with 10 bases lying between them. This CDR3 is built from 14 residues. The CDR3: CASSLGRSLTEAFF. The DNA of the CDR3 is TGTGCCAGCAGCTTGGGGCGCTCCCTCACTGAAGCTTTCTTT.

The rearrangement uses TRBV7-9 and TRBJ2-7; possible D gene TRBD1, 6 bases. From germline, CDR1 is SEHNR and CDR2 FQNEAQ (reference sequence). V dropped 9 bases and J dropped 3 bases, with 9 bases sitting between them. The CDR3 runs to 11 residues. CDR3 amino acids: CASGQFYEQYF. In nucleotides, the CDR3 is TGTGCCAGTGGACAGTTCTACGAGCAGTACTTC.

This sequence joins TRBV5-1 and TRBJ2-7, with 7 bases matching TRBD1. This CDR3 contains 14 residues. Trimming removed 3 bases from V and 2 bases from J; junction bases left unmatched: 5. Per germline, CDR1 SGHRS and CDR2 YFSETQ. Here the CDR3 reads CASSSDRVPYEQYF. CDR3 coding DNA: TGCGCCAGCAGCTCAGACAGGGTTCCCTACGAGCAGTACTTC.

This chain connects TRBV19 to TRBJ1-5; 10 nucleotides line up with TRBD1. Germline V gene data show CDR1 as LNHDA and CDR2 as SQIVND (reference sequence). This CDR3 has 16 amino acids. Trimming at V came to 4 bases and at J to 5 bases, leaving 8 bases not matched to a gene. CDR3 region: CASSTGQGVPDQPQHF. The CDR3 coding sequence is TGTGCCAGTAGTACCGGACAGGGGGTGCCCGATCAGCCCCAGCATTTT.

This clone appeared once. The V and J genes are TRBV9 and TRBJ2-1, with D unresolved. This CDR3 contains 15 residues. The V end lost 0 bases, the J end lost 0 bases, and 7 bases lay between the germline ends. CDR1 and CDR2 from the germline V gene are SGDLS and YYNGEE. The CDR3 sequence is CASSVGSSSYNEQFF. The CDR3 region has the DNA TGTGCCAGCAGCGTAGGGTCTAGCTCCTACAATGAGCAGTTCTTC.